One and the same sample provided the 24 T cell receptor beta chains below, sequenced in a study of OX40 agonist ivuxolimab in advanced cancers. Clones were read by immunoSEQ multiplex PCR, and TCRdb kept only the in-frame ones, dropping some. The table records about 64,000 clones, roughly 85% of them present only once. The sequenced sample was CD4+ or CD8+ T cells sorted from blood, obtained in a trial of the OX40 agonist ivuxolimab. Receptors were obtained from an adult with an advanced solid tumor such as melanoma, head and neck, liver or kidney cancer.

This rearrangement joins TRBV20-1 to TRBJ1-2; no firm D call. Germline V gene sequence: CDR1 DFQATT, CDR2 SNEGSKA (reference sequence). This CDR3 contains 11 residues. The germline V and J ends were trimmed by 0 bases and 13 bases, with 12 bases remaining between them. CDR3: CSARDRVVVTF. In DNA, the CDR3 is TGCAGTGCTAGAGATCGGGTGGTAGTCACCTTC.

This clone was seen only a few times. CDR3 in amino acids: CAISERPGGSSYEQYF. The CDR3 DNA reads as TGTGCCATCAGTGAAAGACCAGGGGGAAGCTCCTACGAGCAGTACTTC. The chain recombines TRBV10-3 with TRBJ2-7; 7 nucleotides align to TRBD1. Germline lookup yields CDR1 ENHRY and CDR2 SYGVKD. J was trimmed by 0 bases and V by 3 bases; bases with no gene match: 8. The CDR3 sequence is 16 residues long.

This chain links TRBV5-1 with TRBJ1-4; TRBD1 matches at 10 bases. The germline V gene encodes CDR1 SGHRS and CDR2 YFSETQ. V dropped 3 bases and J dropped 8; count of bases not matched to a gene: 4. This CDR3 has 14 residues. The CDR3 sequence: CASSYRDRGEKLFF. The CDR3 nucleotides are TGCGCCAGCAGCTACCGGGACAGGGGAGAAAAACTGTTTTTT. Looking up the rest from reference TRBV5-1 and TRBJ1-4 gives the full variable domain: KAGVTQTPRYLIKTRGQQVTLSCSPISGHRSVSWYQQTPGQGLQFLFEYFSETQRNKGNFPGRFSGRQFSNSRSEMNVSTLELGDSALYLCASSYRDRGEKLFFGSGTQLSVL.

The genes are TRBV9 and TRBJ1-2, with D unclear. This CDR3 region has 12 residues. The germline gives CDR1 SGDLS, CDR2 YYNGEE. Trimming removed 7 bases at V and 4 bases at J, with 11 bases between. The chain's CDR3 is CASRGFVYGYTF. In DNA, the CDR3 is TGTGCCAGCCGAGGGTTTGTCTATGGCTACACCTTC.

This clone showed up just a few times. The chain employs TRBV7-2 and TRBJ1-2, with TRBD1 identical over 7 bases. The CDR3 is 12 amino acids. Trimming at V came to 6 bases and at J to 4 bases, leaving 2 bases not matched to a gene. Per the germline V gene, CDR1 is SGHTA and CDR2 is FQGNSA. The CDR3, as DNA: TGTGCCAGCAGTTGGGACAGCTATGGCTACACCTTC. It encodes CASSWDSYGYTF.

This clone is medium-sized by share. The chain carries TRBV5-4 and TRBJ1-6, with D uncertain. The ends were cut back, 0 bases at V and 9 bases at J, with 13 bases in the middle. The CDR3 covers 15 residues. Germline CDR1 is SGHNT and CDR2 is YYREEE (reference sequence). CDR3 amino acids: CASSLVGSTGSPLHF. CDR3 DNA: TGTGCCAGCAGCTTGGTAGGGAGTACTGGTTCACCCCTCCACTTT.

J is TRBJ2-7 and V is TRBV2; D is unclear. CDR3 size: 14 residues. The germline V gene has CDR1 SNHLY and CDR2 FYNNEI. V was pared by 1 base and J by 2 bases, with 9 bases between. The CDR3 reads CASSEGSLAYEQYF. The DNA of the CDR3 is TGTGCCAGCAGTGAAGGGTCTCTCGCCTACGAGCAGTACTTC.

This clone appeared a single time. CDR3 sequence: CASSRTGGNSPLHF. The CDR3 coding sequence is TGTGCCAGCAGCCGGACAGGGGGCAATTCACCCCTCCACTTT. The chain has TRBV5-6 and TRBJ1-6; 11 bases are shared with TRBD1. The CDR3 covers 14 residues. CDR1 is SGHDT and CDR2 is YYEEEE in the germline V gene. V was pared by 4 bases and J by 7 bases, with 1 base of the junction left unmatched.

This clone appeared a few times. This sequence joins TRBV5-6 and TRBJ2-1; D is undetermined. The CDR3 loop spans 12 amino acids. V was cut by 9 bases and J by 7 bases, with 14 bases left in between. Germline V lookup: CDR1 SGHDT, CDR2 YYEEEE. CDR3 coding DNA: TGTGCCAACAAGACACCGACGAATGAGCAGTTCTTC. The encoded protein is CANKTPTNEQFF.

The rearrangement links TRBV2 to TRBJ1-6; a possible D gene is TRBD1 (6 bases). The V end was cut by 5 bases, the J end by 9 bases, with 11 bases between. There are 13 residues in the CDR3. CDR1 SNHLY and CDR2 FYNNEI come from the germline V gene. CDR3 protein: CASSRTVSSPLHF. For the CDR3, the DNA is TGTGCCAGCAGTAGGACAGTCAGTTCACCCCTCCACTTT.

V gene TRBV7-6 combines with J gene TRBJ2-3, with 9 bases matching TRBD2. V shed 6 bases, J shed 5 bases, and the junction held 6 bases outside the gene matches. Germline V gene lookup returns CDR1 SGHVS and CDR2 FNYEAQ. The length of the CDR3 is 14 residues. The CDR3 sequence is CASRAGGLRDTQYF. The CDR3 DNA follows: TGTGCCAGCAGAGCGGGAGGTTTGAGAGATACGCAGTATTTT.

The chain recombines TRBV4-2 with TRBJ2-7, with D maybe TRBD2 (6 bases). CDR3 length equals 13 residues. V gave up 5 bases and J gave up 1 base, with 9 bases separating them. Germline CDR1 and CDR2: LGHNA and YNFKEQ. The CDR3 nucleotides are TGTGCCAGCAGCGAAGGGACTTCCTACGAGCAGTACTTC. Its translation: CASSEGTSYEQYF.

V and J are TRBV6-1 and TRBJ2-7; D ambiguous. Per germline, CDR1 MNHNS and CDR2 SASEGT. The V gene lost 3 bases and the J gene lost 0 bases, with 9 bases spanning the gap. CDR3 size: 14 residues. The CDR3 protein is CASSEAVYSYEQYF. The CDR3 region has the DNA TGTGCCAGCAGTGAGGCTGTCTACTCCTACGAGCAGTACTTC.

The CDR3 DNA reads as TGTGCCAGCAGCAGACGGACAGGGGCAAACTATGGCTACACCTTC. Translated: CASSRRTGANYGYTF. The rearrangement uses TRBV9 and TRBJ1-2; 9 positions agree with TRBD1. The CDR3 spans 15 residues. J lost 2 bases, V lost 4 bases, and 6 bases had no gene match. The germline V gene has CDR1 SGDLS and CDR2 YYNGEE.

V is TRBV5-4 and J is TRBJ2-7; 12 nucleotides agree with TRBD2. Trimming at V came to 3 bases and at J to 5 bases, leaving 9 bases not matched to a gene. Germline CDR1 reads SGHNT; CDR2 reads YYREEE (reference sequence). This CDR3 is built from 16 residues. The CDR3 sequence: CASSSGTSGLLNEQYF. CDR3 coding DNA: TGTGCCAGCAGCTCCGGGACTAGCGGGCTCCTGAACGAGCAGTACTTC.

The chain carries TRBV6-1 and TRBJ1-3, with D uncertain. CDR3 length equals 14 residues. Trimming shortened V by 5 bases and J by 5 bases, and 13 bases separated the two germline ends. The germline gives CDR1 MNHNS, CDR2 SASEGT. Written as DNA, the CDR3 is TGTGCCAGCAGTTCATCTCCAGGACGAAACACCATATATTTT. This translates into CASSSSPGRNTIYF.

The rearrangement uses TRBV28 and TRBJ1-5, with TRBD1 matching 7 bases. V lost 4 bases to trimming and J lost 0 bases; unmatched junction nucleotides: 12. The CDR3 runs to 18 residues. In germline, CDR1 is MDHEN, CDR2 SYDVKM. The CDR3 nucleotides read TGTGCCAGCAGTTCCCCCGGACAGGCCCTATATAGCAATCAGCCCCAGCATTTT. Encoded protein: CASSSPGQALYSNQPQHF.

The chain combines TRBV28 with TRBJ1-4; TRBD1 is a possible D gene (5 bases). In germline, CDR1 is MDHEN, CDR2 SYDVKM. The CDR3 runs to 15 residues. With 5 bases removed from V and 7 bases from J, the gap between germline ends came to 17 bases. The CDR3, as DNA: TGTGCCAGCAGTCCTCCTTCTGACAGAGGTGAAAAACTGTTTTTT. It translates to CASSPPSDRGEKLFF.

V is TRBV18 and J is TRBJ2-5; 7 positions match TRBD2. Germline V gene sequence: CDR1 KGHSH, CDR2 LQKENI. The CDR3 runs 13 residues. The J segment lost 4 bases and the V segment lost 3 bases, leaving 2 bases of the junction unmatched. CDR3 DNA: TGTGCCAGCTCACCCTCGGGGGGAGAGACCCAGTACTTC. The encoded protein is CASSPSGGETQYF.

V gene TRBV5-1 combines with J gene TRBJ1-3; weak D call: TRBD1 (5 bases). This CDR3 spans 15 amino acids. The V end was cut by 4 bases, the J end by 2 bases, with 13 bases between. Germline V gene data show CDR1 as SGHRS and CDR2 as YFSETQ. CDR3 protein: CASSLDSYTGNTIYF. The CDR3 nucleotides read TGCGCCAGCAGCCTAGACAGCTATACTGGAAACACCATATATTTT.

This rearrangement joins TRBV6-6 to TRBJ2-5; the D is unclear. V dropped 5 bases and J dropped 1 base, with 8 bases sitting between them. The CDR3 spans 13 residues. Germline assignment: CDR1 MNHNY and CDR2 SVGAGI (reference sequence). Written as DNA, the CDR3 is TGTGCCAGCAGTACCCCGGGCCAAGAGACCCAGTACTTC. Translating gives CASSTPGQETQYF.

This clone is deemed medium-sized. CDR3 residues: CASSLRSSGVAQYF. The CDR3 nucleotides are TGTGCCAGCAGCTTACGGTCTAGCGGGGTTGCGCAGTATTTT. The chain combines TRBV7-2 with TRBJ2-3, with TRBD2 matching 9 bases. V lost 2 bases to trimming and J lost 10 bases; unmatched junction nucleotides: 7. Germline loops: CDR1 SGHTA, CDR2 FQGNSA. The CDR3 has 14 amino acids.

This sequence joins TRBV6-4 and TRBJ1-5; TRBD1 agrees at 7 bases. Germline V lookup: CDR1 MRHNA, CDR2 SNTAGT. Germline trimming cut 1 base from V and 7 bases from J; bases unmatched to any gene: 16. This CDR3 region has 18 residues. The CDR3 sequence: CASSDWTTGLVVMQPQHF. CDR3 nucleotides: TGTGCCAGCAGTGACTGGACGACAGGGCTCGTTGTTATGCAGCCCCAGCATTTT.

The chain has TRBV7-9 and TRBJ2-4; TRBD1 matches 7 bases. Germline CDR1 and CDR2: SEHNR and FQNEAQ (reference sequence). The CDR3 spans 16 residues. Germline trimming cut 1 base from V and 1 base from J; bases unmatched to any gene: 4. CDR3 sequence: CASSLEGGRAKNIQYF. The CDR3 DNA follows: TGTGCCAGCAGCTTAGAAGGGGGCAGGGCCAAAAACATTCAGTACTTC. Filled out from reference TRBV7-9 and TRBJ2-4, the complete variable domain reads DTGVSQNPRHKITKRGQNVTFRCDPISEHNRLYWYRQTLGQGPEFLTYFQNEAQLEKSRLLSDRFSAERPKGSFSTLEIQRTEQGDSAMYLCASSLEGGRAKNIQYFGAGTRLSVL.